The 21 T cell receptor beta chains reported below all come from one sample, sequenced in a study of shared clonotypes between healthy human individuals. The naive CD8 population came from CD45RO-negative cells selected for CCR7, without terminally differentiated effector memory CD45RA+ cells. TCRdb's table, derived via immunoSEQ multiplex PCR, lists solely in-frame clones and lacks some. The sample has about 870,000 clones; nearly 95% are singletons. The sequenced sample was naive CD8+ T cells sorted from blood. The receptors here all came from a man aged 30-40 years in good health.

This clone was picked up a small number of times. The chain couples TRBV11-2 to TRBJ2-7, with 7 bases aligning to TRBD1. V lost 2 bases and J lost 0; bases outside the gene matches: 1. The CDR3 has 14 residues. Germline V CDR1 and CDR2: SGHAT, FQNNGV. The chain's CDR3 is CASSLRTGSYEQYF. CDR3 nucleotides: TGTGCCAGCAGCTTACGGACAGGCTCCTACGAGCAGTACTTC.

V usage is TRBV5-6 and J usage is TRBJ2-1; 8 nucleotides agree with TRBD2. CDR1 and CDR2 from the germline V gene are SGHDT and YYEEEE. Trimming removed 4 bases from V and 8 bases from J; junction bases left unmatched: 11. The length of the CDR3 is 15 residues. The DNA for the CDR3 is TGTGCCAGCAGCCTCGGACTAGCCCTCGAAGATGAGCAGTTCTTC. Amino acid sequence: CASSLGLALEDEQFF.

The sample holds one count of this clone. The genes are TRBV4-1 and TRBJ2-5; D possibly uses TRBD1 or TRBD2 (5 bases each). The CDR3 is 15 amino acids. Germline loops: CDR1 MGHRA, CDR2 YSYEKL. V lost 0 bases, J lost 5 bases, and 13 bases lay in between. The CDR3 DNA reads TGCGCCAGCAGCCAAGAATGGGACCCGGCTGAGACCCAGTACTTC. Translating gives CASSQEWDPAETQYF.

This chain joins TRBV2 and TRBJ1-4; 8 bases are a match to TRBD1. V was pared by 6 bases and J by 8 bases, with 17 bases of the junction left unmatched. The V gene's germline CDR1 is SNHLY and CDR2 FYNNEI. This CDR3 spans 17 amino acids. The CDR3 DNA reads TGTGCCAGCAGGCCGGCAGGGGGCGGTCGATCTAGAGAAAAACTGTTTTTT. Its translation: CASRPAGGGRSREKLFF. The whole variable domain, remainder taken from reference TRBV2 and TRBJ1-4, is EPEVTQTPSHQVTQMGQEVILRCVPISNHLYFYWYRQILGQKVEFLVSFYNNEISEKSEIFDDQFSVERPDGSNFTLKIRSTKLEDSAMYFCASRPAGGGRSREKLFFGSGTQLSVL.

In this sample, this clone turned up once. The V and J genes are TRBV7-9 and TRBJ1-1, with TRBD1 matching 10 bases. This CDR3 is 15 amino acids long. Germline CDR1 and CDR2: SEHNR and FQNEAQ (reference sequence). With 3 bases clipped from V and 3 bases from J, the junction kept 4 bases outside the gene matches. The CDR3 loop is CASSFRGTGDTEAFF. CDR3 DNA sequence: TGTGCCAGCAGCTTTCGGGGGACAGGGGACACTGAAGCTTTCTTT.

The chain is built from TRBV5-1 and TRBJ2-7; 8 positions agree with TRBD1. CDR3 size: 16 residues. V shed 1 base, J shed 3 bases, and the junction held 9 bases outside the gene matches. Germline V lookup: CDR1 SGHRS, CDR2 YFSETQ. The CDR3, as DNA: TGCGCCAGCAGCTTGTCTCTGTCCGGACAGGGCTACGAGCAGTACTTC. Translating it yields CASSLSLSGQGYEQYF.

This clone was seen just once. This sequence joins TRBV5-6 and TRBJ2-2, with 7 positions matching TRBD1. Per germline, CDR1 SGHDT and CDR2 YYEEEE. The CDR3 is 15 residues long. V gave up 0 bases and J gave up 3 bases; unmatched junction bases: 2. The CDR3 nucleotides are TGTGCCAGCAGCTTGGTAGGGGGCGACACCGGGGAGCTGTTTTTT. It translates to CASSLVGGDTGELFF.

V is TRBV27 and J is TRBJ1-1; D is perhaps TRBD1 (5 bases). Germline-derived CDR1 and CDR2 are MNHEY and SMNVEV (reference sequence). The CDR3 loop spans 13 amino acids. Trimming shortened V by 5 bases and J by 4 bases, and 11 bases separated the two germline ends. The CDR3 nucleotides read TGTGCCAGCAGTATTTCGCAGGGCACTGAAGCTTTCTTT. Residues: CASSISQGTEAFF.

V is TRBV27 and J is TRBJ1-5; 11 nucleotides line up with TRBD1. The CDR3 extends over 17 amino acids. The trim removed 4 bases at V and 6 bases at J, leaving 11 bases unmatched. From germline, CDR1 is MNHEY and CDR2 SMNVEV (reference sequence). CDR3 region: CASSSSAGDRGVQPQHF. CDR3 nucleotides: TGTGCCAGCAGTTCATCCGCCGGGGACAGGGGGGTTCAGCCCCAGCATTTT.

This chain uses TRBV29-1 with TRBJ2-5; weak D call: TRBD1 (7 bases). Trimming cost V 7 bases and J 5 bases, with 23 bases left between them. CDR3 length equals 15 residues. Germline V gene sequence: CDR1 SQVTM, CDR2 ANQGSEA. The CDR3 is CSAADGRGQRETQYF. The DNA for the CDR3 is TGCAGCGCCGCAGACGGGCGGGGACAGCGGGAGACCCAGTACTTC.

The V call is TRBV10-3, the J call TRBJ2-7; no clear D. The length of the CDR3 is 17 residues. The V end was cut by 6 bases, the J end by 7 bases, with 28 bases between. Germline-derived CDR1 and CDR2 are ENHRY and SYGVKD. This CDR3 reads CAIRAPLDQPDLREQYF. The CDR3 DNA reads as TGTGCCATCAGGGCACCCCTAGATCAGCCCGATTTGCGGGAGCAGTACTTC.

This clone was detected only once. The rearrangement links TRBV4-3 to TRBJ2-1; 12 bases map to TRBD2. Germline loops: CDR1 LGHNA, CDR2 YSLEER. V gave up 0 bases and J gave up 0 bases; unmatched junction bases: 3. The CDR3 runs to 18 residues. As DNA, the CDR3 is TGCGCCAGCAGCCAAGATGCGACTAGCGGGAGCTCCTACAATGAGCAGTTCTTC. Translation: CASSQDATSGSSYNEQFF.

The CDR3 loop reads CASRRTSGSSYEQYF. CDR3 sequence (DNA): TGTGCCAGCAGGAGGACTAGCGGGAGCTCCTACGAGCAGTACTTC. V and J are TRBV14 and TRBJ2-7; TRBD2 matches 13 bases. The CDR3 runs 15 residues. V lost 6 bases and J lost 0; bases outside the gene matches: 2. Germline loops: CDR1 SGHDN, CDR2 FVKESK.

CDR3 amino acids: CASSRDRGLNVLTF. CDR3 coding DNA: TGTGCCAGCAGTAGGGACAGGGGTTTAAACGTCCTGACTTTC. V and J are TRBV6-5 and TRBJ2-6; 10 bases agree with TRBD1. The J segment lost 10 bases and the V segment lost 5 bases, leaving 5 bases of the junction unmatched. The CDR3 runs to 14 residues. The V gene's germline CDR1 is MNHEY and CDR2 SVGAGI.

The J gene is TRBJ2-7, the V gene TRBV11-2; unclear D gene. Looked up from germline, CDR1 is SGHAT and CDR2 is FQNNGV. The length of the CDR3 is 11 residues. V lost 2 bases to trimming and J lost 5 bases, with 4 bases between them. The CDR3 DNA reads as TGTGCCAGCAGCTTAATGGACGAGCAGTACTTC. Its protein product is CASSLMDEQYF.

This chain links TRBV6-5 with TRBJ1-2; D gene unclear. From germline, CDR1 is MNHEY and CDR2 SVGAGI. V was pared by 0 bases and J by 3 bases, with 14 bases between. This CDR3 contains 16 residues. This CDR3 reads CASSYSRDPWDYGYTF. The CDR3 coding sequence is TGTGCCAGCAGTTACTCGAGGGATCCCTGGGACTATGGCTACACCTTC.

The CDR3 DNA follows: TGTGCCAGCAGCGTAGTGGGACAGGGGGACGTTGAGCAGTTCTTC. Its protein product is CASSVVGQGDVEQFF. V gene TRBV9 combines with J gene TRBJ2-1; 11 bases agree with TRBD1. J gave up 9 bases and V 0 bases, and 5 bases lay outside the gene matches. The V gene's germline CDR1 is SGDLS and CDR2 YYNGEE. The CDR3 length is 15 residues.

This sequence joins TRBV7-9 and TRBJ2-3; weak D call: TRBD2 (5 bases). This CDR3 region has 13 residues. CDR1 is SEHNR, CDR2 FQNEAQ, per germline (reference sequence). The V end lost 8 bases, the J end lost 2 bases, and 11 bases lay between the germline ends. CDR3 loop: CASRDWNTDTQYF. DNA of the CDR3: TGTGCCAGCCGGGATTGGAACACAGATACGCAGTATTTT.

The chain employs TRBV7-9 and TRBJ2-1; 7 bases line up with TRBD1. V shed 6 bases and J 9 bases; nucleotides not matched to a gene: 17. The CDR3 has 16 residues. Germline-derived CDR1 and CDR2 are SEHNR and FQNEAQ (reference sequence). CDR3 sequence: CASSHTGVAPYPEQFF. The DNA for the CDR3 is TGTGCCAGCAGTCACACAGGGGTAGCGCCTTATCCTGAGCAGTTCTTC.

CDR3 coding DNA: TGTGCCAGCAGCTTTGGGACAGGGTCTCAAGCTTTCTTT. It specifies CASSFGTGSQAFF. V usage is TRBV27 and J usage is TRBJ1-1, with 9 nucleotides matching TRBD1. V was pared by 6 bases and J by 9 bases, with 8 bases of the junction left unmatched. CDR1 is MNHEY, CDR2 SMNVEV, per germline (reference sequence). CDR3 length: 13 amino acids.

The rearrangement links TRBV9 to TRBJ2-7; TRBD2 matches at 9 bases. The CDR3 is 16 residues long. Germline CDR1 reads SGDLS; CDR2 reads YYNGEE. V trimming: 0 bases; J trimming: 3 bases; junction bases outside the gene matches: 7. CDR3 loop: CASSVAVTSGVYEQYF. Written as DNA, the CDR3 is TGTGCCAGCAGCGTAGCTGTGACTAGCGGCGTCTACGAGCAGTACTTC.